Sequencing of this T cell receptor beta chain was carried out in a study of T cells in Graves' hyperthyroidism and ophthalmopathy. CDR1 is MNHEY and CDR2 is SVGEGT in the germline V gene. V lost 6 bases and J lost 0; bases outside the gene matches: 5. This CDR3 region has 15 residues. Amplified regions were TCR beta CDR3 sequences from RNA transcripts. First-round RT-PCR targeting the TCR CDR3 was performed with the HTBI primer set. TCRdb used MiXCR to reprocess the multiplex PCR reads, holding one entry per CDR3 protein. This table holds approximately 400,000 distinct CDR3 sequences, less than 20% found once. Diagnoses rested on clinical symptoms, serum thyroxine and TRAb, thyroid ultrasound and orbital computed tomography.

Material: blood. This clonotype was sampled from a woman between 18 and 30 years old with Graves' hyperthyroidism. V gene TRBV6-2 or TRBV6-3 combines with J gene TRBJ2-1, with TRBD2 identical over 7 bases. The CDR3 nucleotides are TGTGCCAGCAGCTTTAGCGGGTACTCCTACAATGAGCAGTTCTTC. It encodes CASSFSGYSYNEQFF.